This TCR beta chain was profiled in a study of blood T cell repertoires in COVID-19 (dated by TCRdb to 2018 to 2020). With regard to the full study: Collaborator samples came from the United States, Italy and Spain and covered acute and convalescent phases of COVID-19. The repertoires were released in a freely available public database intended as a resource for research on the immune response to SARS-CoV-2. Deeply sampled blood TCRbeta repertoires from subjects exposed to, actively infected with, or recovered from COVID-19 were included in the dataset. The samples were drawn from the first 160 participants of the ongoing ImmuneRACE study and from 950 to 1,500 subjects provided by 6 global collaborators. Where HLA class I and class II types were available, the types were taken from metadata supplied by the sample provider, not from assay-based typing. The prospective study material was composed of cDNA or gDNA derived from T cells, B-cell-depleted T cells, or PBMCs. The sample metadata nearly always contained a de-identified subject ID, COVID-19 status, age in years and sex. The study at large found these results: How much clinical and demographic metadata was included differed by source and by participant, and the metadata was provided uncurated.

From the cysteine up to the phenylalanine, the CDR3 has a length of 14 residues. Of all the DNA, just the CDR3 is kept, 42 bases in frame from base 1. The junction shows trimming of 4 bases on V and 3 bases on J, and the gene matches do not reach 5 bases of it. According to the germline V gene, CDR1 reads SGHAT and CDR2 reads FQNNGV. Samples from volunteer blood donors who had recovered from COVID-19 were contributed by a second Seattle source. Whole blood was collected in K2EDTA tubes by collaborating institutions according to the institutions' own protocols. For TCRbeta analysis, collaborators shipped samples in one of three forms: frozen whole blood, isolated PBMCs, or DNA extracted from either of those sample types. The immunoSEQ Assay, a bias-controlled multiplex PCR, was used to amplify TCRbeta CDR3 regions from genomic DNA. As for the original processing: The number of nucleated cells in each sample was estimated from the amplification of reference gene primers within the assay. To quantify the absolute abundance of each unique TCRbeta CDR3 rearrangement, sequence reads were collapsed and filtered. For each sample, productive Simpson clonality was calculated by taking the square root of Simpson's diversity index across productive rearrangements. The source is immuneACCESS, and TCRdb retained only in-frame sequences with V and J called. Part of the clones is not carried over; for the studies checked, unresolved V genes explain less than half of this, and the remainder is unexplained. D and trimming come from the DNA, and the V and J calls and clone size come from that table. Counted in this sample were 310,000 or so clones; roughly nine tenths of them appeared once. The ten largest clones represent around 6% of the sample.

Concerning this clone: The antigen it recognizes is unknown. The input lacks base qualities; no much larger clone sits a single base away.

The chain joins TRBV11-2 to TRBJ2-7; TRBD1 aligns with 8 central bases. This TCR was sampled from a man between 18 and 29 years old who had recovered from COVID-19. Source material: peripheral blood. For the CDR3, the sequence is CASSYRGSDYEQYF. The DNA sequence is as follows: TGTGCCAGCAGCTACAGGGGGTCGGACTACGAGCAGTACTTC.